The rows below give T cell receptor beta chains drawn from one sample of a study of T cells in Graves' hyperthyroidism and ophthalmopathy. TCRdb passed the multiplex PCR reads through MiXCR, listing each CDR3 protein once. The table lists 480,000 or so distinct CDR3 sequences, roughly an eighth of them singletons. The sequencing input was blood. The receptors originated from a woman between 18 and 29 years old with Graves' hyperthyroidism. Each CDR3 is given with its conserved first and last residue. Each record gives: CDR3 length, clone size, D gene, V gene, J gene, CDR3 DNA, CDR3 protein. D genes are given only for firm matches. Where a row states a size, it is once, few, many or the class of an expanded clone; other rows omit it.

len: 14
abundance: many
d_gene: TRBD1
v_gene: TRBV28
j_gene: TRBJ1-1
CDR3nt: TGTGCCAGCACCCAGGGGGGGACGGGCACTGAAGCTTTCTTT
CDR3aa: CASTQGGTGTEAFF

len: 12
abundance: -
d_gene: -
v_gene: TRBV29-1
j_gene: TRBJ1-2
CDR3nt: TGCAGCGTGGATACAGGACTTTATGGCTACACCTTC
CDR3aa: CSVDTGLYGYTF

len: 18
abundance: many
d_gene: TRBD2
v_gene: TRBV2
j_gene: TRBJ2-7
CDR3nt: TGTGCCAGCAGTGAAGACACTCGACTAGCGGTAAGCTCCTACGAGCAGTACTTC
CDR3aa: CASSEDTRLAVSSYEQYF

len: 16
abundance: -
d_gene: -
v_gene: TRBV20-1
j_gene: TRBJ1-3
CDR3nt: TGCAGTGCTAAAACCCTAGGGGGGGGAGGGGGAAACACCATATATTTT
CDR3aa: CSAKTLGGGGGNTIYF

len: 15
abundance: few
d_gene: -
v_gene: TRBV4-1
j_gene: TRBJ1-4
CDR3nt: TGCGCCAGCAGCCAGCGACAGTATAAGGATGAAAAACTGTTTTTT
CDR3aa: CASSQRQYKDEKLFF

len: 19
abundance: -
d_gene: TRBD2
v_gene: TRBV9
j_gene: TRBJ2-1
CDR3nt: TGTGCCAGCAGCATGCGACTAGCGGGAGCGCCAAGCTCCTACAATGAGCAGTTCTTC
CDR3aa: CASSMRLAGAPSSYNEQFF

len: 15
abundance: many
d_gene: TRBD1
v_gene: TRBV6-1
j_gene: TRBJ1-4
CDR3nt: TGTGCCAGCAGTGGGGACAGGAGCCTTAATGAAAAACTGTTTTTT
CDR3aa: CASSGDRSLNEKLFF

len: 15
abundance: few
d_gene: -
v_gene: TRBV29-1
j_gene: TRBJ1-3
CDR3nt: TGCAGCGTTCGAAGGACAGCCAGCTCTGGAAACACCATATATTTT
CDR3aa: CSVRRTASSGNTIYF

len: 15
abundance: -
d_gene: TRBD2
v_gene: TRBV30
j_gene: TRBJ2-3
CDR3nt: TGTGCCTGGAGTGTAGAGGGCGGGAGAGCAGATACGCAGTATTTT
CDR3aa: CAWSVEGGRADTQYF

len: 15
abundance: few
d_gene: TRBD2
v_gene: TRBV10-1
j_gene: TRBJ2-1
CDR3nt: TGCGCCAGCAGTGAAGGGCCTAGCGGGACCGATGAGCAGTTCTTC
CDR3aa: CASSEGPSGTDEQFF

len: 12
abundance: -
d_gene: TRBD1
v_gene: TRBV27
j_gene: TRBJ1-2
CDR3nt: TGTGCCAGCCAGACAGGGGGGCATGGCTACACCTTC
CDR3aa: CASQTGGHGYTF

len: 15
abundance: many
d_gene: TRBD1
v_gene: TRBV7-2
j_gene: TRBJ1-2
CDR3nt: TGTGCCAGTCAAGAATACGGGACAGCCAACTATGGCTACACCTTC
CDR3aa: CASQEYGTANYGYTF

len: 16
abundance: -
d_gene: TRBD2
v_gene: TRBV19
j_gene: TRBJ2-3
CDR3nt: TGTGCCAGTAGTCTAATAGCGGGAGAGTACACAGATACGCAGTATTTT
CDR3aa: CASSLIAGEYTDTQYF

len: 20
abundance: -
d_gene: TRBD2
v_gene: TRBV13
j_gene: TRBJ2-1
CDR3nt: TGTGCCAGCAGCGGATCCCCGGGACTAGCGTCGGCCCGCATCTACAATGAGCAGTTCTTC
CDR3aa: CASSGSPGLASARIYNEQFF

len: 13
abundance: many
d_gene: -
v_gene: TRBV2
j_gene: TRBJ2-2
CDR3nt: TGTGCCAGCACGCCGGAGGACACCGGGGAGCTGTTTTTT
CDR3aa: CASTPEDTGELFF

len: 14
abundance: -
d_gene: TRBD1
v_gene: TRBV6-1
j_gene: TRBJ2-2
CDR3nt: TGTGCCACTACTCGGACAGGGGGTAACGGGGAGCTGTTTTTT
CDR3aa: CATTRTGGNGELFF

len: 16
abundance: -
d_gene: -
v_gene: TRBV5-1
j_gene: TRBJ2-6
CDR3nt: TGCGCCAGCAGCCAGTCGGGGGGCTTTGGGGCCAACGTCCTGACTTTC
CDR3aa: CASSQSGGFGANVLTF

len: 17
abundance: many
d_gene: -
v_gene: TRBV3-1
j_gene: TRBJ2-2
CDR3nt: TGTGCCAGCAGCCAAGATACTGGGCCCCGAGGCACCGGGGAGCTGTTTTTT
CDR3aa: CASSQDTGPRGTGELFF

len: 14
abundance: many
d_gene: -
v_gene: TRBV12-3/TRBV12-4
j_gene: TRBJ2-5
CDR3nt: TGTGCCAGCACCATAGGGCGGTTTCAAGAGACCCAGTACTTC
CDR3aa: CASTIGRFQETQYF

len: 13
abundance: many
d_gene: -
v_gene: TRBV10-3
j_gene: TRBJ2-5
CDR3nt: TGTGCCATCAAAGGGGACATCCAAGAGACCCAGTACTTC
CDR3aa: CAIKGDIQETQYF

len: 15
abundance: once
d_gene: -
v_gene: TRBV28
j_gene: TRBJ2-1
CDR3nt: TGTGCCAGCAGTCTTAGAGGTTGGTCCTACAATGAGCAGTTCTTC
CDR3aa: CASSLRGWSYNEQFF

len: 15
abundance: few
d_gene: TRBD1
v_gene: TRBV6-1
j_gene: TRBJ2-7
CDR3nt: TGTGCCAGCCTCACGTACGGACAGGGTAGCCACGAGCAGTACTTC
CDR3aa: CASLTYGQGSHEQYF

len: 14
abundance: many
d_gene: -
v_gene: TRBV18
j_gene: TRBJ2-7
CDR3nt: TGTGCCAGCTCACCACTGAAGGGATCCAACGAGCAGTACTTC
CDR3aa: CASSPLKGSNEQYF

len: 16
abundance: many
d_gene: TRBD2
v_gene: TRBV10-1
j_gene: TRBJ2-7
CDR3nt: TGCGCCAGCAGCGCATTCACTAGCGGATCGCCCTACGAGCAGTACTTC
CDR3aa: CASSAFTSGSPYEQYF

len: 16
abundance: many
d_gene: -
v_gene: TRBV7-8
j_gene: TRBJ1-1
CDR3nt: TGTGCCAGCAGCTTAGTCTCGGGACACCTGAACACTGAAGCTTTCTTT
CDR3aa: CASSLVSGHLNTEAFF

len: 12
abundance: -
d_gene: -
v_gene: TRBV20-1
j_gene: TRBJ1-1
CDR3nt: TGCAGTGCTAGGTGGGGGAACACTGAAGCTTTCTTT
CDR3aa: CSARWGNTEAFF

len: 12
abundance: once
d_gene: -
v_gene: TRBV2
j_gene: TRBJ2-1
CDR3nt: TGTGCCAGCAGTGCTACCGGGCAAAAGCAGTTCTTC
CDR3aa: CASSATGQKQFF

len: 14
abundance: many
d_gene: -
v_gene: TRBV5-4
j_gene: TRBJ2-5
CDR3nt: TGTGCCAGCAGCCGGATAGGGGTTCGGGAGACCCAGTACTTC
CDR3aa: CASSRIGVRETQYF

len: 15
abundance: many
d_gene: -
v_gene: TRBV11-3
j_gene: TRBJ1-1
CDR3nt: TGTGCCAGCAGCCACGAAGGGGAATCGAACACTGAAGCTTTCTTT
CDR3aa: CASSHEGESNTEAFF

len: 13
abundance: many
d_gene: TRBD1
v_gene: TRBV19
j_gene: TRBJ1-2
CDR3nt: TGTGCCAGCCGAACAACAGGGGAGTATGGCTACACCTTC
CDR3aa: CASRTTGEYGYTF

len: 14
abundance: many
d_gene: -
v_gene: TRBV6-2/TRBV6-3
j_gene: TRBJ1-1
CDR3nt: TGTGCCAGCAGTTACAGGGGACGGAGCACTGAAGCTTTCTTT
CDR3aa: CASSYRGRSTEAFF

len: 12
abundance: many
d_gene: -
v_gene: TRBV11-2
j_gene: TRBJ2-7
CDR3nt: TGTGCCAGCAGCTTTGTTAAGGACGAGCAGTACTTC
CDR3aa: CASSFVKDEQYF

len: 20
abundance: many
d_gene: TRBD2
v_gene: TRBV16
j_gene: TRBJ2-3
CDR3nt: TGTGCCAGCAGCCAATCTACGGGACTAGCGGGAGGAGCTAGCACAGATACGCAGTATTTT
CDR3aa: CASSQSTGLAGGASTDTQYF

len: 11
abundance: many
d_gene: -
v_gene: TRBV2
j_gene: TRBJ1-2
CDR3nt: TGTGCAACCTACGCTAACTATGGCTACACCTTC
CDR3aa: CATYANYGYTF

len: 14
abundance: many
d_gene: -
v_gene: TRBV30
j_gene: TRBJ2-3
CDR3nt: TGTGCCTGGACTGGGTTGACTCACACAGATACGCAGTATTTT
CDR3aa: CAWTGLTHTDTQYF

len: 13
abundance: many
d_gene: -
v_gene: TRBV6-1
j_gene: TRBJ1-1
CDR3nt: TGTGCCAGCAGGCGGGTCGGGGTCACTGAAGCTTTCTTT
CDR3aa: CASRRVGVTEAFF

len: 14
abundance: many
d_gene: -
v_gene: TRBV29-1
j_gene: TRBJ2-5
CDR3nt: TGCAGCGTTGAACCGTCCGGGGGCGGGGAGACCCAGTACTTC
CDR3aa: CSVEPSGGGETQYF

len: 15
abundance: many
d_gene: -
v_gene: TRBV4-2
j_gene: TRBJ1-5
CDR3nt: TGTGCCAGCAGCCAAGTCTTTTCGAGGGATCAGCCCCAGCATTTT
CDR3aa: CASSQVFSRDQPQHF

len: 14
abundance: many
d_gene: -
v_gene: TRBV12-3/TRBV12-4
j_gene: TRBJ1-5
CDR3nt: TGTGCCAGCAGTCTCGGCAGGGGCAATCAGCCCCAGCATTTT
CDR3aa: CASSLGRGNQPQHF

len: 16
abundance: many
d_gene: TRBD2
v_gene: TRBV5-1
j_gene: TRBJ2-2
CDR3nt: TGCGCCAGCAGCCCCCAGACTAGCGGGAGAGCCGGGGAGCTGTTTTTT
CDR3aa: CASSPQTSGRAGELFF

len: 14
abundance: many
d_gene: -
v_gene: TRBV12-3/TRBV12-4
j_gene: TRBJ1-1
CDR3nt: TGTGCCAGCAGTCCCCGGAATGATAACACTGAAGCTTTCTTT
CDR3aa: CASSPRNDNTEAFF

len: 11
abundance: many
d_gene: -
v_gene: TRBV20-1
j_gene: TRBJ2-7
CDR3nt: TGCAGTGCTAGAGGCCCCTACGAGCAGTACTTC
CDR3aa: CSARGPYEQYF

len: 15
abundance: -
d_gene: TRBD2
v_gene: TRBV12-3/TRBV12-4
j_gene: TRBJ2-1
CDR3nt: TGTGCCAGCAGTTATGGGGAGGGCCCGTACAATGAGCAGTTCTTC
CDR3aa: CASSYGEGPYNEQFF

len: 13
abundance: few
d_gene: -
v_gene: TRBV24-1
j_gene: TRBJ2-7
CDR3nt: TGTGCCACCAGTGATTGGGGGTTAAACGAGCAGTACTTC
CDR3aa: CATSDWGLNEQYF

len: 16
abundance: -
d_gene: -
v_gene: TRBV14
j_gene: TRBJ2-7
CDR3nt: TGTGCCAGCAGCCAAGCTGTTATGGGCCCCTCCTACGAGCAGTACTTC
CDR3aa: CASSQAVMGPSYEQYF